The sequence of this T cell receptor beta chain was determined in a study of response to subunit inactivated influenza vaccine. The study, taken as a whole, reports: That few new T cells are recruited by each seasonal influenza vaccination was the authors' suggestion.

The sample holds many counts of this clonotype. Antigen specificity is unknown. TCRdb passed the RT-PCR reads through MiXCR, listing each CDR3 protein once. The table has 450,000 to 700,000 distinct CDR3 sequences, approximately 14% seen once. Germline V gives CDR1 MGHRA, CDR2 YSYEKL. The V and J ends lost 5 bases and 1 base, in that order; junction bases with no gene match: 6. The CDR3 spans 16 residues. The clonotype was recovered from a middle-aged man who received an inactivated influenza vaccine. The J gene is TRBJ2-5, the V gene TRBV4-1; TRBD1 aligns across 11 bases. This specimen consisted of PBMCs from blood, obtained approximately 12 days after vaccination. The CDR3 region has the DNA TGCGCCAGCAGCACCGGACAGGGGGCAACCCAAGAGACCCAGTACTTC. It encodes CASSTGQGATQETQYF.